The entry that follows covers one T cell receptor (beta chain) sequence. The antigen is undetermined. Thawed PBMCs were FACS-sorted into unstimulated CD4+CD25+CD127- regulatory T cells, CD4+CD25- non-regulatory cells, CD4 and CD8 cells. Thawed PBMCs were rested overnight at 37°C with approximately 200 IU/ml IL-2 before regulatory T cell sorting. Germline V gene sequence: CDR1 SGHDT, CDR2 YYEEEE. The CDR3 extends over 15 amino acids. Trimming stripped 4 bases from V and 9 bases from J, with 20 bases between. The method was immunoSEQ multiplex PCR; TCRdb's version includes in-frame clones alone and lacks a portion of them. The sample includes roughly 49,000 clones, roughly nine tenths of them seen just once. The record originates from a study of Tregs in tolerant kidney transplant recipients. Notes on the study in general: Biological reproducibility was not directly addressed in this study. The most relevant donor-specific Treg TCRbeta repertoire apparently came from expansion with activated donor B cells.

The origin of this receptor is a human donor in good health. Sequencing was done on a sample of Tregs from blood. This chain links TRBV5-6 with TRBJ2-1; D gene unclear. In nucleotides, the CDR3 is TGTGCCAGCAGCCCCCTAATTAAGGGATTAGGTGAGCAGTTCTTC. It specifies CASSPLIKGLGEQFF.